This entry lists 26 T cell receptor beta chains sequenced from one sample in a study of T cell responses to AZD1222 COVID-19 vaccine. This table comes from immunoSEQ multiplex PCR, and its TCRdb copy is limited to in-frame clones, with some not included. The data contain 75,000 to 95,000 clones, over 85% of them singletons. The sequences come from peripheral blood, collected 28 days after the second AZD1222 dose. These receptors came from an adult who received the AZD1222 COVID-19 vaccine.

The chain links TRBV19 to TRBJ2-1; D not resolved. CDR3 length: 8 residues. Germline loops: CDR1 LNHDA, CDR2 SQIVND (reference sequence). The CDR3 DNA follows: TGTGTTATCAATGAGCAGTTCTTC. Amino acid sequence: CVINEQFF.

The gene calls are TRBV7-9 and TRBJ1-1; D gene uncertain. In germline, CDR1 is SEHNR, CDR2 FQNEAQ (reference sequence). The CDR3 runs to 13 residues. V lost 5 bases to trimming and J lost 4 bases, with 11 bases between them. The CDR3 spells CASSLPLGTEAFF. The CDR3 DNA sequence: TGTGCCAGCAGCCTACCTTTGGGCACTGAAGCTTTCTTT.

This clone was detected only a few times. The chain carries TRBV6-5 and TRBJ2-7, with D unclear. Trimming pared 5 bases from V and 6 bases from J, leaving 14 bases between. Germline-derived CDR1 and CDR2 are MNHEY and SVGAGI. The length of the CDR3 is 13 residues. The CDR3, as DNA: TGTGCCAGCAGTATTTTGAGCCCCGGCGAGCAGTACGTC. It encodes CASSILSPGEQYV.

V and J are TRBV11-2 and TRBJ2-3; D unresolved. CDR3 length: 15 amino acids. V was pared by 1 base and J by 5 bases, with 13 bases between. From germline, CDR1 is SGHAT and CDR2 FQNNGV. The CDR3 DNA sequence: TGTGCCAGCAGCTTAGCGTTTGTTTGGAGAGATACGCAGTATTTT. As protein: CASSLAFVWRDTQYF.

This sequence joins TRBV6-8 and TRBJ1-2; TRBD1 is a possible D gene (5 bases). The CDR3 has 13 residues. Germline V gene data show CDR1 as MNHGY and CDR2 as SAAAGT. Trimming removed 8 bases at V and 8 bases at J, with 18 bases between. The CDR3 protein is CASGMGGSGGYTF. DNA for the CDR3: TGTGCCAGCGGGATGGGGGGGTCGGGCGGCTACACCTTC.

This clone was seen a single time. This chain connects TRBV19 to TRBJ2-5; D gene unclear. Trimming removed 5 bases from V and 5 bases from J, with 12 bases in between. The CDR3 is 13 residues long. The germline gives CDR1 LNHDA, CDR2 SQIVND (reference sequence). Written as DNA, the CDR3 is TGTGCCAGTAGTCCGAGACCTGTCGAGACCCAGTACTTC. Residues: CASSPRPVETQYF.

The chain links TRBV5-5 to TRBJ2-7; 16 nucleotides match TRBD2. The CDR3 has 16 amino acids. Trimming cost V 4 bases and J 3 bases; bases outside gene matches: 4. Germline lookup yields CDR1 SGHKS and CDR2 YYEKEE (reference sequence). The DNA of the CDR3 is TGTGCCAGCAGCCCGGGACTAGCGGGGGGGCGCTACGAGCAGTACTTC. Translation gives CASSPGLAGGRYEQYF.

V and J are TRBV5-5 and TRBJ1-2, with D uncertain. The V gene's germline CDR1 is SGHKS and CDR2 YYEKEE (reference sequence). V was shortened by 2 bases and J by 2 bases, with 7 bases between the two germline ends. The CDR3 has 13 residues. CDR3 coding DNA: TGTGCCAGCAGCTTCGGACGGAACTATGGCTACACCTTC. Its protein product is CASSFGRNYGYTF.

This chain links TRBV4-3 with TRBJ2-2, with unresolved D. Deletions cut 1 base from V and 1 base from J, with 7 bases between. Germline V CDR1 and CDR2: LGHNA, YSLEER. This CDR3 contains 15 residues. The CDR3 loop reads CASSQGVGNTGELFF. The CDR3 bases are TGCGCCAGCAGCCAAGGGGTTGGGAACACCGGGGAGCTGTTTTTT.

This chain links TRBV5-4 with TRBJ2-6, with a weak D call TRBD2 (5 bases). The V and J ends lost 0 bases and 2 bases respectively, with 6 bases between them. The germline V gene has CDR1 SGHNT and CDR2 YYREEE (reference sequence). The length of the CDR3 is 15 residues. The CDR3 protein is CASSLAGAGANVLTF. Written as DNA, the CDR3 is TGTGCCAGCAGCTTGGCCGGGGCTGGGGCCAACGTCCTGACTTTC. Complete variable domain (other parts from reference TRBV5-4 and TRBJ2-6): ETGVTQSPTHLIKTRGQQVTLRCSSQSGHNTVSWYQQALGQGPQFIFQYYREEENGRGNFPPRFSGLQFPNYSSELNVNALELDDSALYLCASSLAGAGANVLTFGAGSRLTVL.

V and J are TRBV7-9 and TRBJ1-2; maybe TRBD1 (5 bases). Deletions cut 3 bases from V and 6 bases from J, with 11 bases between. The CDR3 length is 13 residues. Germline lookup yields CDR1 SEHNR and CDR2 FQNEAQ (reference sequence). This chain's CDR3 is CASSFGGVDGYTF. The CDR3 nucleotides read TGTGCCAGCAGCTTCGGGGGAGTCGATGGCTACACCTTC.

The table lists this clone with a count of one. This chain links TRBV11-2 with TRBJ1-5; D unresolved. The V end was cut by 2 bases, the J end by 3 bases, with 8 bases between. CDR1 and CDR2 from the germline V gene are SGHAT and FQNNGV. The CDR3 has 14 amino acids. The CDR3 is CASSLTGFNQPQHF. The CDR3 coding sequence is TGTGCCAGCAGCTTAACCGGGTTCAATCAGCCCCAGCATTTT.

The chain is built from TRBV30 and TRBJ1-4; TRBD1 might be the D (5 bases). CDR3 length: 15 amino acids. Trimming left V 6 bases short and J 3 bases short, with 17 bases between. The germline V gene has CDR1 GTSNPN and CDR2 SVGIG (reference sequence). The CDR3 sequence is CACRDGGSSNEKLFF. The CDR3 DNA follows: TGTGCCTGTAGAGACGGGGGGTCGTCTAATGAAAAACTGTTTTTT. The whole variable domain, filled in from reference TRBV30 and TRBJ1-4, reads SQTIHQWPATLVQPVGSPLSLECTVEGTSNPNLYWYRQAAGRGLQLLFYSVGIGQISSEVPQNLSASRPQDRQFILSSKKLLLSDSGFYLCACRDGGSSNEKLFFGSGTQLSVL.

The chain couples TRBV6-4 to TRBJ2-7, with 9 nucleotides matching TRBD1. Per the germline V gene, CDR1 is MRHNA and CDR2 is SNTAGT. This CDR3 comprises 15 residues. J gave up 1 base and V 4 bases, and 5 bases lay outside the gene matches. CDR3 DNA: TGTGCCAGCAGTGTAACCGGGACAGGGTCCTACGAGCAGTACTTC. This translates into CASSVTGTGSYEQYF.

J is TRBJ1-1 and V is TRBV5-4; D is uncertain. In germline, CDR1 is SGHNT, CDR2 YYREEE (reference sequence). Trimming left V 4 bases short and J 3 bases short, with 7 bases between. The CDR3 spans 12 residues. CDR3 coding DNA: TGTGCCAGCAGCAGCTCTTACACTGAAGCTTTCTTT. Its translation is CASSSSYTEAFF.

This chain joins TRBV6-5 and TRBJ1-6; D not resolved. Germline V gene lookup returns CDR1 MNHEY and CDR2 SVGAGI. Trimming left V 7 bases short and J 9 bases short, with 7 bases between. There are 11 residues in the CDR3. The CDR3 protein is CASTSVSPLHF. Here the CDR3 DNA reads TGTGCCAGCACTTCTGTTTCACCCCTCCACTTT.

The chain employs TRBV19 and TRBJ1-1; D unclear. Germline V lookup: CDR1 LNHDA, CDR2 SQIVND (reference sequence). The V end was cut by 4 bases, the J end by 3 bases, with 15 bases between. This CDR3 has 15 amino acids. CDR3 protein: CASSKMTLSYTEAFF. CDR3 nucleotides: TGTGCCAGTAGTAAAATGACTCTCTCCTACACTGAAGCTTTCTTT.

The chain joins TRBV2 to TRBJ1-4; D uncertain. This CDR3 comprises 12 residues. Germline V gene sequence: CDR1 SNHLY, CDR2 FYNNEI. Trimming removed 6 bases at V and 3 bases at J, with 5 bases between. The DNA of the CDR3 is TGTGCCAGCAGAGCCCCTAATGAAAAACTGTTTTTT. Translated, it gives CASRAPNEKLFF.

The rearrangement links TRBV5-1 to TRBJ2-6, with 8 bases identical to TRBD1. Germline CDR1 reads SGHRS; CDR2 reads YFSETQ. With 0 bases clipped from V and 2 bases from J, the junction kept 4 bases outside the gene matches. The CDR3 spans 17 residues. The CDR3 loop is CASSLVAGGAGANVLTF. CDR3 DNA: TGCGCCAGCAGCTTGGTGGCAGGGGGCGCTGGGGCCAACGTCCTGACTTTC.

The CDR3 loop reads CASSRAKQEVDEQFF. CDR3 DNA: TGTGCCAGCAGTCGAGCAAAACAGGAGGTCGATGAGCAGTTCTTC. The chain joins TRBV6-2 or TRBV6-3 to TRBJ2-1; D could derive from TRBD1 or TRBD2 (5 bases each). Per the germline V gene, CDR1 is MNHEY and CDR2 is SVGEGT. The CDR3 is 15 amino acids. Trimming removed 5 bases from V and 8 bases from J, with 19 bases in between.

V gene TRBV5-6 combines with J gene TRBJ2-2; no clear D. The CDR3 extends over 14 amino acids. Germline-derived CDR1 and CDR2 are SGHDT and YYEEEE. The germline V and J ends were trimmed by 0 bases and 5 bases, with 8 bases remaining between them. DNA for the CDR3: TGTGCCAGCAGCTTGGCCCTTTTAACCGGGGAGCTGTTTTTT. This encodes CASSLALLTGELFF.

The chain combines TRBV19 with TRBJ1-1, with TRBD1 matching 7 bases. Germline CDR1 reads LNHDA; CDR2 reads SQIVND (reference sequence). The CDR3 runs to 14 residues. Trimming cost V 9 bases and J 4 bases; bases outside gene matches: 11. The CDR3 spells CASARQGVGTEAFF. DNA for the CDR3: TGTGCCAGCGCCCGACAGGGCGTGGGCACTGAAGCTTTCTTT.

V gene TRBV9 combines with J gene TRBJ2-1; 8 bases match TRBD1. CDR1 is SGDLS, CDR2 YYNGEE, per germline. CDR3 length: 14 residues. Unmatched junction bases numbered 3, after V lost 3 bases and J lost 4 bases. The CDR3 DNA follows: TGTGCCAGCAGCGCTCGACAGGGGTACAATGAGCAGTTCTTC. It specifies CASSARQGYNEQFF.

The CDR3, as DNA: TGTGCCAGCAGTTTGGAGGGATTGGAGAATGAGCAGTTCTTC. It translates to CASSLEGLENEQFF. This chain uses TRBV28 with TRBJ2-1, with D perhaps matching TRBD2 (6 bases). This CDR3 is 14 amino acids long. Trimming removed 3 bases at V and 7 bases at J, with 13 bases between. In germline, CDR1 is MDHEN, CDR2 SYDVKM. Supplemented by reference TRBV28 and TRBJ2-1, the full variable domain reads DVKVTQSSRYLVKRTGEKVFLECVQDMDHENMFWYRQDPGLGLRLIYFSYDVKMKEKGDIPEGYSVSREKKERFSLILESASTNQTSMYLCASSLEGLENEQFFGPGTRLTVL.

V is TRBV15 and J is TRBJ1-4, with no clear D. CDR1 is LNHNV, CDR2 YYDKDF, per germline (reference sequence). V lost 4 bases and J 10 bases, leaving 13 bases between the germline ends. This CDR3 region has 13 residues. For the CDR3, the DNA is TGTGCCACCAGCAAACCACCCGAAGGAAAACTGTTTTTT. The encoded protein is CATSKPPEGKLFF.

This clone has just one count. The CDR3 DNA is TGTGCCAGCAGCCCTCCGACAGGAACAACTAATGAAAAACTGTTTTTT. This gives the protein CASSPPTGTTNEKLFF. The chain is built from TRBV7-9 and TRBJ1-4, with D perhaps TRBD1 (6 bases). CDR3 size: 16 residues. Trimming removed 5 bases from V and 0 bases from J, with 13 bases in between. Per the germline V gene, CDR1 is SEHNR and CDR2 is FQNEAQ (reference sequence).